This T cell receptor beta chain was sequenced for a study of response to subunit inactivated influenza vaccine. The CDR3 contains 12 residues. Trimming removed 5 bases from V and 5 bases from J, with 9 bases in between. Germline V gene data show CDR1 as SGHTA and CDR2 as FQGNSA. From the RT-PCR reads, TCRdb called clonotypes with MiXCR, one entry per CDR3 protein. The sample yields 500,000 to 550,000 distinct CDR3 sequences, 20% to 25% seen once. These data were also filed under a second study, of T cells expressing NK-cell markers. That report notes: UMI-tagged 5'RACE template switching yielded the TCR beta cDNA. One of the eight sequenced donors was seronegative, whereas the other seven were HCMV-seropositive.

This sequence originates from a man aged 50 to 60 who received an inactivated influenza vaccine. V usage is TRBV7-2 and J usage is TRBJ2-5; D not certain. The sequencing here drew on CD4+ T cells sorted from PBMCs, taken roughly 12 days after vaccination. CDR3 in amino acids: CASSAASETQYF. As DNA, the CDR3 is TGTGCCAGCAGCGCCGCAAGCGAGACCCAGTACTTC.